The T cell receptor (beta chain) under discussion was sequenced for a study of blood T cell repertoires in COVID-19. At the level of the study: Researchers got acute and convalescent COVID-19 samples from the United States, Italy and Spain.

Some clones are missing from TCRdb's copy, which holds only in-frame ones; the method was immunoSEQ multiplex PCR. The table shows 90,000 to 150,000 clones, with 70% to 80% occurring only once. This CDR3 contains 15 residues. Trimming removed 4 bases at V and 2 bases at J, with 15 bases between. CDR1 is MNHEY, CDR2 SVGEGT, per germline. This TCR came from a woman aged 80 or over with acute or convalescent COVID-19. The chain uses TRBV6-2 or TRBV6-3 and TRBJ2-7; D is perhaps TRBD1 (6 bases). Input material: peripheral blood. CDR3 DNA sequence: TGTGCCAGCAGTTCTCCCTCCACAGGGCCCTACGAGCAGTACTTC. Translating it yields CASSSPSTGPYEQYF.